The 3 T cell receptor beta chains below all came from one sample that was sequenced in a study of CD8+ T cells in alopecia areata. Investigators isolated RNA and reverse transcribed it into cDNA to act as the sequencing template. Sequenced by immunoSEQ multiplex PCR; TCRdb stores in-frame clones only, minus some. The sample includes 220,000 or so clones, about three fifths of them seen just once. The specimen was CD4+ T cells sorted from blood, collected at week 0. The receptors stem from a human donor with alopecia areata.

CDR3 residues: CASSLGHRAAEAFF. Here the CDR3 DNA reads TGTGCCAGCAGTTTAGGACATAGAGCGGCTGAAGCTTTCTTT. This chain uses TRBV6-5 with TRBJ1-1; D possibly corresponds to TRBD1 (5 bases). The V end lost 4 bases, the J end lost 6 bases, and 15 bases lay between the germline ends. CDR1 and CDR2 from the germline V gene are MNHEY and SVGAGI. CDR3 size: 14 residues.

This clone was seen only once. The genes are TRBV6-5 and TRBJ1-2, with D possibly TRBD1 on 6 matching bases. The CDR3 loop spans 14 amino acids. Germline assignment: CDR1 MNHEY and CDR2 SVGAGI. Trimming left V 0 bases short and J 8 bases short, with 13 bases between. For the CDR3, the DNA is TGTGCCAGCAGTTACTCGGGCCGGGGGCGAGGCTACACCTTC. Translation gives CASSYSGRGRGYTF.

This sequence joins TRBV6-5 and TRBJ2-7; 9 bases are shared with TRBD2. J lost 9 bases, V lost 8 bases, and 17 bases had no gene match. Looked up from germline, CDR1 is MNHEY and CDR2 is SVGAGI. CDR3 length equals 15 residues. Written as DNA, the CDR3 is TGTGCCAGCGGGCCTCAGAGACTAGCGGCCCACGGGCAGTACTTC. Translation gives CASGPQRLAAHGQYF.